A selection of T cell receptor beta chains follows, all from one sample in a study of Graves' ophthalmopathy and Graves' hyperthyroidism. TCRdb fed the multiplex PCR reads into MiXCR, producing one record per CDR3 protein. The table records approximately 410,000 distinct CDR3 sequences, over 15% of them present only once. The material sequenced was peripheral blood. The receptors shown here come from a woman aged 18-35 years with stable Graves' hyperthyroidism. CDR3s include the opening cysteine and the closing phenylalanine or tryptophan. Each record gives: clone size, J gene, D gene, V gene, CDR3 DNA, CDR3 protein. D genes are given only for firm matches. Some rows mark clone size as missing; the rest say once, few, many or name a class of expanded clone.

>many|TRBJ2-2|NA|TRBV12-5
TGTGCTAGTGGTTTCGGGGTACACGGGGAGCTGTTTTTT
CASGFGVHGELFF
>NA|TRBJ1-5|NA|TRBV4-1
TGCGCCAGCAGCCCCCTCCCGCCCGGGACGGCCCCCCATCAGCCCCAGCATTTT
CASSPLPPGTAPHQPQHF
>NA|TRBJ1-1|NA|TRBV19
TGTGCCAGTAGTTCTGCCGGGGATTTCATGAACACTGAAGCTTTCTTT
CASSSAGDFMNTEAFF
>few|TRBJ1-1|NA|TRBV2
TGTGCCAGCAGTGAAGCTCTTTATATGAACACTGAAGCTTTCTTT
CASSEALYMNTEAFF
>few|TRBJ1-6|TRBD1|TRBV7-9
TGTGCCAGCAGCTTAGTCCAGGGGGTTATTTCACCCCTCCACTTT
CASSLVQGVISPLHF
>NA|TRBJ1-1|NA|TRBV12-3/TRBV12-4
TGTGCCAGCAGTTACGAAGGTCGGGAAGCTTTCTTT
CASSYEGREAFF
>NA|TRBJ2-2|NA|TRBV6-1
TGTGCCAGCAGTCTCCTGGGGCGGAACACCGGGGAGCTGTTTTTT
CASSLLGRNTGELFF
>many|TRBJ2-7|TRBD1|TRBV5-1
TGCGCCAGCAGCTTGCCCCCGGGGACAGGGGGTCACTACGAGCAGTACTTC
CASSLPPGTGGHYEQYF
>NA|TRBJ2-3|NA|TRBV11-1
TGTGCCAGCAGTCCGGGGACCCGGAGGGATACGCAGTATTTT
CASSPGTRRDTQYF
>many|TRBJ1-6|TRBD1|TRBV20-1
TGCAGTGCCAAAGCCGGGACAGGGAACTCACCCCTCCACTTT
CSAKAGTGNSPLHF
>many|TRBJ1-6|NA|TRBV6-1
TGTGCCAGCAGTGCAGGGTTGATTGATTCACCCCTCCACTTT
CASSAGLIDSPLHF
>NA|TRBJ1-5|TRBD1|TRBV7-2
TGTGCCAGCAGCGTGCGGACAGGGGACCAGCCCCAGCATTTT
CASSVRTGDQPQHF
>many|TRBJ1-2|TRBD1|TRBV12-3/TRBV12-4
TGTGCCAGCAGTCCCGGACAGGGAGAATATGGCTACACCTTC
CASSPGQGEYGYTF
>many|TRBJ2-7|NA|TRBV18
TGTGCCAGCTCACCACAGGGAAGAGGCGAGCAGTACTTC
CASSPQGRGEQYF
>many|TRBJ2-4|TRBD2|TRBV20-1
TGCAGTGCTAGAGATTTACTAGCGGGGGGGCCTGCCAAAAACATTCAGTACTTC
CSARDLLAGGPAKNIQYF
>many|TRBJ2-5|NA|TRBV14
TGTGCCAGCAGCCGGAGGTCACGAGAGACCCAGTACTTC
CASSRRSRETQYF
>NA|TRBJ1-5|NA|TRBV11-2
TGTGCCAGCAGCTCCTATCCAATACATCTCGGGGTTAGCAATCAGCCCCAGCATTTT
CASSSYPIHLGVSNQPQHF
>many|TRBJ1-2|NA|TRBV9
TGTGCCAGCACCTTCGGACGGGGGGGCAGCTATGGCTACACCTTC
CASTFGRGGSYGYTF
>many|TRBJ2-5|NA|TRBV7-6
TGTGCCAGCAGCTTAGGTGCAACTAGCCTAGAGACCCAGTACTTC
CASSLGATSLETQYF
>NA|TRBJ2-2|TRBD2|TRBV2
TGTGCCAGCAGTGAAGCCCTCGGACTAGCGGGGGGTATCGGGGAGCTGTTTTTT
CASSEALGLAGGIGELFF
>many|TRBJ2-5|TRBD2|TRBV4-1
TGCGCCAGCAGCCAAGGGACTAGCGTCCAAGAGACCCAGTACTTC
CASSQGTSVQETQYF
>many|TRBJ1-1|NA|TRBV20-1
TGCAGTGCTACGGACAGTTCGGGGAACACTGAAGCTTTCTTT
CSATDSSGNTEAFF
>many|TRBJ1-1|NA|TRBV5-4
TGTGCCAGCAGCTTCGGGCACAGTGTTGAAGCTTTCTTT
CASSFGHSVEAFF
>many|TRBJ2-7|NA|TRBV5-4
TGTGCCAGCAGCTTGGACAGGGAAAACTCCTACGAGCAGTACTTC
CASSLDRENSYEQYF
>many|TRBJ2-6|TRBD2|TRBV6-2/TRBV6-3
TGTGCCAGCTCTCTAGGGGGGACTAGCTCCCCTGATGGGGCCAACGTCCTGACTTTC
CASSLGGTSSPDGANVLTF
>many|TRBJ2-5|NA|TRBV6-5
TGTGCCAGCAGCGCACAGGGCACCCAAGAGACCCAGTACTTC
CASSAQGTQETQYF
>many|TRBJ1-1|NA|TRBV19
TGTGCCAGTATCCGGTGGGGGGAAGCTTTCTTT
CASIRWGEAFF
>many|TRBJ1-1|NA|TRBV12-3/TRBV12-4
TGTGCCAGCAGTTTACGGGGGAGGGGCGGCACTGAAGCTTTCTTT
CASSLRGRGGTEAFF
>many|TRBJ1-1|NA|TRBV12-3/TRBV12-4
TGTGCCAGCAGTTTAGCGGGGGTGGTGGCTGAAGCTTTCTTT
CASSLAGVVAEAFF
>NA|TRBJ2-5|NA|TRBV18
TGTGCCAGCTCACCACCCCGCGGTGGGAGCGGCCAAGAAGAGACCCAGTACTTC
CASSPPRGGSGQEETQYF
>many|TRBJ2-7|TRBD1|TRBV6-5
TGTGCCAGCAGTTACGGACAGGCGGACGAGCAGTACTTC
CASSYGQADEQYF
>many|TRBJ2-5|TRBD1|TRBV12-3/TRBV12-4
TGTGCCAGCACCACACAGGGGGTACCCAACCGGGAGACCCAGTACTTC
CASTTQGVPNRETQYF
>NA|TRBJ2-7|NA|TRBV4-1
TGCGCCAGCAGCCAAGAGGGGGAGCGGCAGTACTTC
CASSQEGERQYF
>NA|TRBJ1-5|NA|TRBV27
TGTGCCATCCACCAGTCTCAGCCCCAGCATTTT
CAIHQSQPQHF
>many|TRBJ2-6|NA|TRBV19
TGTGCCAGTAGTTCAGGTCTCTCTGGGGCCAACGTCCTGACTTTC
CASSSGLSGANVLTF
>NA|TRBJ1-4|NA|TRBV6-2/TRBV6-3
TGTGCCAGCAGTTACTCGAGGACAGCCGAAAAACTGTTTTTT
CASSYSRTAEKLFF
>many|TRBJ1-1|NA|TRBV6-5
TGTGCCAGCAGTTACTCGACGGGGGCGCGGGTATATACTGAAGCTTTCTTT
CASSYSTGARVYTEAFF
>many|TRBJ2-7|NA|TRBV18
TGTGCCAGCTCACCGGACGGACACTACGAGCAGTACTTC
CASSPDGHYEQYF
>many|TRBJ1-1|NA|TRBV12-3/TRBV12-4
TGTGCCAGCAGCTACTTGCCCGGTAACACTGAAGCTTTCTTT
CASSYLPGNTEAFF
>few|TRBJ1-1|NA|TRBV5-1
TGCGCCACCTCGACAGGCTTGAGCACTGAAGCTTTCTTT
CATSTGLSTEAFF
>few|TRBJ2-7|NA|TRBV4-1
TGCGCCAGCAGCCAAGAAACGGCAGGGTTAAGTTACGAGCAGTACTTC
CASSQETAGLSYEQYF